This T cell receptor beta chain was identified during a study of T cell responses to AZD1222 COVID-19 vaccine. For this clone: As yet, its antigen is unknown.

V dropped 3 bases and J dropped 12; count of bases not matched to a gene: 4. The CDR3 runs 12 residues. Germline-derived CDR1 and CDR2 are SGDLS and YYNGEE. Regarding the study as a whole: Sampled repertoires all dated from after the peak T cell response.

Libraries were prepared by immunoSEQ multiplex PCR; TCRdb keeps only in-frame clonotypes and omits some of them. This table has around 100,000 clones, roughly 85% appearing once. This specimen consisted of peripheral blood, obtained 28 days after the second AZD1222 dose. This clonotype was sampled from an adult who received the AZD1222 COVID-19 vaccine. This chain joins TRBV9 and TRBJ2-1; 9 bases map to TRBD2. The CDR3: CASSASGTGQFF. As DNA, the CDR3 is TGTGCCAGCAGCGCTAGCGGGACCGGGCAGTTCTTC. Full variable domain (rest looked up from reference TRBV9 and TRBJ2-1): DSGVTQTPKHLITATGQRVTLRCSPRSGDLSVYWYQQSLDQGLQFLIQYYNGEERAKGNILERFSAQQFPDLHSELNLSSLELGDSALYFCASSASGTGQFFGPGTRLTVL.